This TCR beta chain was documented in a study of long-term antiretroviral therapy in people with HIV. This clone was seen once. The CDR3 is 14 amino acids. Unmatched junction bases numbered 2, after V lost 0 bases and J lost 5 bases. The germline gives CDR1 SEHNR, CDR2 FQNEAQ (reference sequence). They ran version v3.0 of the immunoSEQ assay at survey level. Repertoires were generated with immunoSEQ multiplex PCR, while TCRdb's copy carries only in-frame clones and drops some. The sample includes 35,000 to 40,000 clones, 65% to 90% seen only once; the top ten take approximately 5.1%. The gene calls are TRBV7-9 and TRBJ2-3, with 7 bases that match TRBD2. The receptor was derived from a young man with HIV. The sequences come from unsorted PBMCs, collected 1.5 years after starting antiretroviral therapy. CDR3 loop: CASSLARGVDTQYF. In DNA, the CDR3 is TGTGCCAGCAGCTTAGCACGGGGGGTAGATACGCAGTATTTT.